Below are 8 T cell receptor beta chains sequenced from a single sample in a study of response to subunit inactivated influenza vaccine. Each CDR3 protein is one row after TCRdb ran MiXCR on the RT-PCR reads. The profile covers some 640,000 distinct CDR3 sequences, with about 15% appearing a single time and 5.5% to 7% taken by the ten largest. Sample: PBMCs from blood, taken approximately 15 days before vaccination. These receptors were obtained from a man aged 50 or older who received an inactivated influenza vaccine.

The chain combines TRBV5-6 with TRBJ2-5; 11 bases map to TRBD2. V trimming: 4 bases; J trimming: 5 bases; junction bases outside the gene matches: 13. Germline CDR1 and CDR2: SGHDT and YYEEEE. CDR3 length: 17 residues. CDR3 residues: CASSAGASGGIRETQYF. CDR3 in DNA: TGTGCCAGCAGCGCAGGGGCTAGCGGGGGGATCAGGGAGACCCAGTACTTC.

The rearrangement joins TRBV20-1 to TRBJ2-1, with 11 bases matching TRBD1. After removal of 5 bases from V and 2 bases from J, the junction contained 2 bases not matched to a gene. This CDR3 contains 14 residues. Germline V gene sequence: CDR1 DFQATT, CDR2 SNEGSKA (reference sequence). Here the CDR3 DNA reads TGCAGTGCTCAGGACAGGGGGCCCTACAATGAGCAGTTCTTC. Protein: CSAQDRGPYNEQFF.

A few counts support this clonotype. This sequence joins TRBV6-7 and TRBJ2-1; 10 bases are a match to TRBD1. TRBV6-7 is filed as an ORF, its function uncertain. With 5 bases clipped from V and 7 bases from J, the junction kept 11 bases outside the gene matches. The CDR3 covers 16 residues. The chain's CDR3 is CASSRDRGFGSNEQFF. The CDR3 bases are TGTGCCAGCAGTCGGGACAGGGGATTTGGGTCGAATGAGCAGTTCTTC.

The rearrangement links TRBV12-3 or TRBV12-4 to TRBJ2-7; weak D call: TRBD1 (5 bases). The V end was cut by 7 bases, the J end by 3 bases, with 19 bases between. The CDR3 consists of 15 residues. The CDR3 reads CASTRGRTPFYEQYF. The CDR3 DNA is TGTGCCAGCACCCGTGGTCGGACACCCTTCTACGAGCAGTACTTC.

This clonotype occurred a few times. V is TRBV2 and J is TRBJ2-1; 7 bases are shared with TRBD2. CDR3 length equals 15 residues. Per the germline V gene, CDR1 is SNHLY and CDR2 is FYNNEI. Trimming at V came to 6 bases and at J to 1 base, leaving 6 bases not matched to a gene. The DNA of the CDR3 is TGTGCCAGCAGAGGCGGGAGTTTATCCTACAATGAGCAGTTCTTC. Translated, it gives CASRGGSLSYNEQFF.

The gene calls are TRBV6-5 and TRBJ2-3; D is unresolved. The V and J ends lost 0 bases and 8 bases respectively, with 9 bases between them. The germline CDR1 and CDR2 sequences are MNHEY and SVGAGI. There are 13 residues in the CDR3. In DNA, the CDR3 is TGTGCCAGCAGTTACTCGAACGGCGGTACGCAGTATTTT. It encodes CASSYSNGGTQYF.

This clonotype appeared many times. The genes are TRBV27 and TRBJ2-1; 7 bases align to TRBD2. The CDR3 is made up of 15 amino acids. Germline V gene sequence: CDR1 MNHEY, CDR2 SMNVEV (reference sequence). The V and J ends lost 2 bases and 8 bases, in that order; junction bases with no gene match: 9. CDR3 residues: CASSLLAGVGDEQFF. CDR3 DNA: TGTGCCAGCAGTTTACTTGCGGGAGTGGGCGATGAGCAGTTCTTC.

This clonotype was recorded a few times. The J gene is TRBJ1-1, the V gene TRBV12-3 or TRBV12-4; TRBD1 might be the D (6 bases). V was trimmed by 2 bases and J by 4 bases, leaving 11 bases between them. CDR3 length equals 14 residues. The CDR3 DNA reads TGTGCCAGCAGTTTAATGGGGGCGCGCACTGAAGCTTTCTTT. This gives the protein CASSLMGARTEAFF.